This T cell receptor (beta chain) was sequenced during a study of beta chain features in type 1 diabetes. Expressed TCRB transcripts were sequenced after all isolated RNA was converted to cDNA. For naive, central memory and regulatory T cell samples, reads averaged roughly 4 million. Libraries were prepared by immunoSEQ multiplex PCR; TCRdb keeps only in-frame clonotypes and omits some of them. The sample carries roughly 150,000 clones, approximately 8.4% recorded once. General study findings and limits: In every one of the four CD4+ subsets, TCRB CDR3s were moderately but significantly shorter in Type 1 diabetes patients.

There was one heparinised blood draw per donor, averaging roughly 110 mL. It was via CD45RO/CCR7/CD25/CD127/CD95/CD27 that CD4+ naive, central memory, regulatory and stem cell-like memory cells were sorted. A remark on this clone: Antigen specificity is unknown.

This receptor was obtained from a young man with type 1 diabetes. The sample was central memory CD4+ T cells from blood.

CDR3 sequence reads: CASSQESNYGYTF. The CDR3 DNA sequence: TGTGCCAGCAGCCAAGAGTCGAACTATGGCTACACCTTC. The J gene is TRBJ1-2, the V gene TRBV16, with D hard to call. This CDR3 contains 13 residues. With 2 bases removed from V and 2 bases from J, the gap between germline ends came to 6 bases. Germline V gene sequence: CDR1 KGHSY, CDR2 FQNENV.